The source of this TCR beta chain is a study of T-cell reconstitution after alpha-beta-depleted transplantation in children. Preparation of the TCRbeta library involved a method that used unique molecular identifiers. TCRdb processed the PCR reads anew with MiXCR; each CDR3 protein has one entry. The sample holds approximately 430,000 distinct CDR3 sequences, 15% to 20% seen once. The germline V gene encodes CDR1 MNHNS and CDR2 SASEGT. The V and J ends lost 7 bases and 0 bases respectively, with 7 bases between them. The CDR3 extends over 14 amino acids. The material sequenced was PBMCs, mostly from graft donor cells, taken 360 days after TCRalphabeta/CD19-depleted stem cell transplant. The receptor's source is a boy less than two years old who had a stem cell transplant for Wiskott-Aldrich syndrome, so the T cells may come from the graft donor. V gene TRBV6-1 combines with J gene TRBJ1-6; D uncertain. The CDR3 DNA is TGTGCCAGCAACCCAAGCTCCTATAATTCACCCCTCCACTTT. This codes for CASNPSSYNSPLHF.